Listed below are T cell receptor beta chains from one sample, sequenced in a study of vaccination and CD4 T cells after COVID-19. Their antigen targets remain unknown. Via MiXCR, TCRdb re-called the PCR reads, giving one row per CDR3 protein. This table has about 20,000 distinct CDR3 sequences, 35% to 40% appearing once. The sample here was CD4+ T cells from blood, cultured in vitro, taken before SARS-CoV-2 vaccination. Source of these receptors: a human donor who received a COVID-19 vaccine. Both conserved end residues are part of each CDR3. The D gene is left open where the match is weak. Not all rows give a size; the values are once, few, many and, for expanded clones, a class.

D gene: TRBD1; clone size: few; J gene: TRBJ2-2; V gene: TRBV2; CDR3 protein: CASRFGTENTGELFF; CDR3 DNA: TGTGCCAGCAGGTTCGGGACAGAGAACACCGGGGAGCTGTTTTTT
D gene: NA; clone size: NA; J gene: TRBJ1-1; V gene: TRBV6-5; CDR3 protein: CASSYGRGGNMNTEAFF; CDR3 DNA: TGTGCCAGCAGTTACGGGAGGGGGGGGAACATGAACACTGAAGCTTTCTTT
D gene: NA; clone size: once; J gene: TRBJ1-1; V gene: TRBV19; CDR3 protein: CASSIASMNTEAFF; CDR3 DNA: TGTGCCAGTAGTATAGCCAGCATGAACACTGAAGCTTTCTTT
D gene: NA; clone size: NA; J gene: TRBJ2-3; V gene: TRBV4-1; CDR3 protein: CASSQESGTSLEDTQYF; CDR3 DNA: TGCGCCAGCAGCCAAGAGTCCGGGACAAGCCTGGAAGATACGCAGTATTTT
D gene: TRBD2; clone size: NA; J gene: TRBJ2-5; V gene: TRBV5-6; CDR3 protein: CASSLAGGAETQYF; CDR3 DNA: TGTGCCAGCAGCTTAGCGGGGGGGGCAGAGACCCAGTACTTC
D gene: TRBD2; clone size: once; J gene: TRBJ2-5; V gene: TRBV6-2/TRBV6-3; CDR3 protein: CASSPGRGRETQYF; CDR3 DNA: TGTGCCAGCAGCCCGGGCCGCGGGAGGGAGACCCAGTACTTC
D gene: NA; clone size: NA; J gene: TRBJ2-1; V gene: TRBV5-1; CDR3 protein: CASSLESLNEQFF; CDR3 DNA: TGCGCCAGCAGCTTGGAAAGCTTAAATGAGCAGTTCTTC
D gene: TRBD2; clone size: NA; J gene: TRBJ2-1; V gene: TRBV4-1; CDR3 protein: CASSQRAGVSYNEQFF; CDR3 DNA: TGCGCCAGCAGCCAACGAGCGGGGGTCTCCTACAATGAGCAGTTCTTC
D gene: NA; clone size: few; J gene: TRBJ2-7; V gene: TRBV20-1; CDR3 protein: CSARDRDLAYEQYF; CDR3 DNA: TGCAGTGCTAGAGATCGAGACTTGGCCTACGAGCAGTACTTC
D gene: NA; clone size: NA; J gene: TRBJ1-2; V gene: TRBV10-3; CDR3 protein: CAISEFQESNYGYTF; CDR3 DNA: TGTGCCATCAGTGAGTTTCAGGAATCTAACTATGGCTACACCTTC
D gene: TRBD1; clone size: NA; J gene: TRBJ1-1; V gene: TRBV28; CDR3 protein: CASSQTGQGPNTEAFF; CDR3 DNA: TGTGCCAGCAGTCAGACAGGGCAAGGCCCGAACACTGAAGCTTTCTTT
D gene: NA; clone size: NA; J gene: TRBJ2-7; V gene: TRBV5-1; CDR3 protein: CASSLGGHVYEQYF; CDR3 DNA: TGCGCCAGCAGCTTGGGGGGACACGTCTACGAGCAGTACTTC
D gene: NA; clone size: NA; J gene: TRBJ1-3; V gene: TRBV7-9; CDR3 protein: CASSPPFRQGNTIYF; CDR3 DNA: TGTGCCAGCAGCCCGCCCTTTAGACAAGGAAACACCATATATTTT
D gene: TRBD1; clone size: NA; J gene: TRBJ1-2; V gene: TRBV29-1; CDR3 protein: CSVGTGGAYGYTF; CDR3 DNA: TGCAGCGTTGGGACAGGGGGCGCCTATGGCTACACCTTC
D gene: TRBD1; clone size: few; J gene: TRBJ1-5; V gene: TRBV19; CDR3 protein: CASSNRGHSNQPQHF; CDR3 DNA: TGTGCCAGTAGTAACAGGGGTCATAGCAATCAGCCCCAGCATTTT
D gene: TRBD1; clone size: few; J gene: TRBJ1-6; V gene: TRBV2; CDR3 protein: CASRPKDRGWNSPLHF; CDR3 DNA: TGTGCCAGCAGACCAAAAGACAGGGGATGGAATTCACCCCTCCACTTT
D gene: NA; clone size: NA; J gene: TRBJ1-1; V gene: TRBV20-1; CDR3 protein: CSASLPGDTEAFF; CDR3 DNA: TGCAGTGCTAGTCTCCCCGGGGACACTGAAGCTTTCTTT
D gene: TRBD1; clone size: NA; J gene: TRBJ2-7; V gene: TRBV24-1; CDR3 protein: CATSDSSGQGAYEQYF; CDR3 DNA: TGTGCCACCAGTGATTCTTCGGGACAGGGTGCCTACGAGCAGTACTTC
D gene: NA; clone size: few; J gene: TRBJ1-2; V gene: TRBV27; CDR3 protein: CASSFQVGGLGYTF; CDR3 DNA: TGTGCCAGCAGTTTTCAGGTCGGGGGGCTTGGCTACACCTTC
D gene: NA; clone size: NA; J gene: TRBJ1-2; V gene: TRBV10-3; CDR3 protein: CASSPSFGNRYTF; CDR3 DNA: TGTGCCTCTAGCCCCAGTTTCGGGAATCGCTACACCTTC
D gene: NA; clone size: NA; J gene: TRBJ2-1; V gene: TRBV24-1; CDR3 protein: CATSDPNEQFF; CDR3 DNA: TGTGCCACCAGTGATCCAAATGAGCAGTTCTTC
D gene: TRBD2; clone size: NA; J gene: TRBJ2-2; V gene: TRBV7-2; CDR3 protein: CASRLASGRVNTGELFF; CDR3 DNA: TGTGCCAGCAGACTTGCTAGCGGAAGAGTTAACACCGGGGAGCTGTTTTTT
D gene: NA; clone size: NA; J gene: TRBJ1-2; V gene: TRBV30; CDR3 protein: CAWSFDSTDANYGYTF; CDR3 DNA: TGTGCCTGGAGTTTCGACTCCACCGACGCTAACTATGGCTACACCTTC
D gene: TRBD1; clone size: few; J gene: TRBJ2-7; V gene: TRBV20-1; CDR3 protein: CSAWTGGFYEQYF; CDR3 DNA: TGCAGTGCATGGACAGGGGGCTTCTACGAGCAGTACTTC
D gene: TRBD2; clone size: NA; J gene: TRBJ2-1; V gene: TRBV27; CDR3 protein: CASSLISGGRYNEQFF; CDR3 DNA: TGTGCCAGCAGTTTAATTTCGGGGGGGCGTTACAATGAGCAGTTCTTC
D gene: NA; clone size: NA; J gene: TRBJ1-5; V gene: TRBV19; CDR3 protein: CASSILAGASNQPQHF; CDR3 DNA: TGTGCCAGTAGTATATTGGCAGGGGCTAGCAATCAGCCCCAGCATTTT
D gene: NA; clone size: NA; J gene: TRBJ2-1; V gene: TRBV5-4; CDR3 protein: CASSLASGKYEQFF; CDR3 DNA: TGTGCCAGCAGCTTGGCCTCGGGGAAGTATGAGCAGTTCTTC
D gene: TRBD1; clone size: NA; J gene: TRBJ2-7; V gene: TRBV27; CDR3 protein: CASSRDRGYEQYF; CDR3 DNA: TGTGCCAGCAGTCGGGACAGGGGCTACGAGCAGTACTTC
D gene: NA; clone size: NA; J gene: TRBJ2-3; V gene: TRBV20-1; CDR3 protein: CSAIWGDTQYF; CDR3 DNA: TGCAGTGCTATCTGGGGAGATACGCAGTATTTT
D gene: TRBD1; clone size: NA; J gene: TRBJ1-3; V gene: TRBV12-3/TRBV12-4; CDR3 protein: CASSVRTGSLGNTIYF; CDR3 DNA: TGTGCCAGCAGCGTGCGGACAGGGAGCCTCGGAAACACCATATATTTT
D gene: TRBD1; clone size: NA; J gene: TRBJ2-7; V gene: TRBV6-2/TRBV6-3; CDR3 protein: CASSYMGTGRGEQYF; CDR3 DNA: TGTGCCAGCAGTTATATGGGGACAGGGAGAGGCGAGCAGTACTTC
D gene: NA; clone size: few; J gene: TRBJ2-7; V gene: TRBV24-1; CDR3 protein: CATSDEGRGDSEQYF; CDR3 DNA: TGTGCCACCAGTGATGAGGGCAGGGGGGACTCCGAGCAGTACTTC
D gene: TRBD1; clone size: few; J gene: TRBJ1-3; V gene: TRBV7-6; CDR3 protein: CASSLVQGAAGNTIYF; CDR3 DNA: TGTGCCAGCAGCTTAGTACAGGGGGCAGCTGGAAACACCATATATTTT
D gene: TRBD2; clone size: NA; J gene: TRBJ2-3; V gene: TRBV5-4; CDR3 protein: CASSAPLAGPDTQYF; CDR3 DNA: TGTGCCAGCAGCGCACCCCTAGCGGGGCCAGATACGCAGTATTTT
D gene: NA; clone size: NA; J gene: TRBJ1-1; V gene: TRBV2; CDR3 protein: CASMARLNTEAFF; CDR3 DNA: TGTGCCAGCATGGCCAGGCTGAACACTGAAGCTTTCTTT